These 28 T cell receptor beta chains came from one sample sequenced in a study of OX40 agonist ivuxolimab in advanced cancers. Profiled with immunoSEQ multiplex PCR; TCRdb holds only in-frame clones, not every one. Of tens of thousands of clones detected, around nine tenths appear once; the ten largest clones hold approximately 0.38%. The sequences come from CD4+ or CD8+ T cells sorted from blood, collected in a trial of the OX40 agonist ivuxolimab. These TCRs come from an adult with an advanced solid tumor such as melanoma, head and neck, liver or kidney cancer.

This clone was seen just once. The CDR3 loop is CASSSVLPRSFQHF. The DNA for the CDR3 is TGTGCCAGCAGCAGTGTTTTGCCACGTAGCTTTCAGCATTTT. V and J are TRBV7-2 and TRBJ1-5; no reliable D call. V was cut by 5 bases and J by 13 bases, with 21 bases left in between. The CDR3 consists of 14 residues. CDR1 and CDR2 (germline): SGHTA, FQGNSA.

This clone was observed once. This chain links TRBV5-1 with TRBJ2-1; the match to TRBD1 covers 7 bases. This CDR3 comprises 16 residues. The germline CDR1 and CDR2 sequences are SGHRS and YFSETQ. The ends lost 0 bases at V and 7 bases at J; junction bases unmatched: 10. The CDR3, as DNA: TGCGCCAGCAGCTTGGGGACAGGCTTTAAGGGTAATGAGCAGTTCTTC. Protein sequence: CASSLGTGFKGNEQFF.

This chain connects TRBV27 to TRBJ1-4, with 9 positions matching TRBD1. Germline-derived CDR1 and CDR2 are MNHEY and SMNVEV (reference sequence). V trimming: 5 bases; J trimming: 7 bases; junction bases outside the gene matches: 11. The length of the CDR3 is 16 residues. DNA for the CDR3: TGTGCCAGCAGTCCCCTCCCCGGGACAGGGATTGAAAAACTGTTTTTT. Translation: CASSPLPGTGIEKLFF.

This chain joins TRBV6-5 and TRBJ2-5; D ambiguous. Trimming shortened V by 6 bases and J by 4 bases, and 15 bases separated the two germline ends. The CDR3 is 14 residues long. The germline CDR1 and CDR2 sequences are MNHEY and SVGAGI. The CDR3 DNA follows: TGTGCCAGCAGCCACAGCCCATCGAGAGAGACCCAGTACTTC. Translated: CASSHSPSRETQYF.

This chain links TRBV12-2 with TRBJ2-7; the table's D call, TRBD2, has no DNA check behind it. TRBV12-2 is termed a pseudogene. This CDR3 contains 15 residues. The CDR3, as DNA: TGTGCAAGTCGCTTAGTACTAGAGTCCTCCTACGAGCAGTACTTC. Protein sequence: CASRLVLESSYEQYF.

The chain links TRBV27 to TRBJ2-1; D is perhaps TRBD2 (5 bases). The germline V and J ends were trimmed by 6 bases and 7 bases, with 16 bases remaining between them. Germline lookup yields CDR1 MNHEY and CDR2 SMNVEV (reference sequence). The length of the CDR3 is 14 residues. CDR3 residues: CASSLDPRGNEQFF. DNA for the CDR3: TGTGCCAGCAGCTTAGACCCCCGGGGTAATGAGCAGTTCTTC.

The CDR3 region has the DNA TGTGCCAGCAGGAGAGGACAGGGGACTGATGGCTACACCTTC. Translating it yields CASRRGQGTDGYTF. The V and J genes are TRBV6-5 and TRBJ1-2, with 9 bases matching TRBD1. CDR1 and CDR2 (germline): MNHEY, SVGAGI. There are 14 residues in the CDR3. The V segment lost 6 bases and the J segment 6 bases; nucleotides outside the gene matches: 8.

The rearrangement links TRBV18 to TRBJ2-6, with a possible D match to TRBD2 (6 bases). Germline lookup yields CDR1 KGHSH and CDR2 LQKENI. V lost 4 bases, J lost 0 bases, and 10 bases lay in between. The CDR3 has 16 residues. The CDR3 DNA follows: TGTGCCAGCTCACGGGAGGAAAGCTCTGGGGCCAACGTCCTGACTTTC. It yields the protein CASSREESSGANVLTF.

V and J are TRBV7-9 and TRBJ2-5; tentative D call: TRBD2 (5 bases). The germline gives CDR1 SEHNR, CDR2 FQNEAQ (reference sequence). V lost 2 bases and J 3 bases, leaving 13 bases between the germline ends. The CDR3 has 15 residues. The CDR3 DNA reads TGTGCCAGCAGCTTAAGGGTCACTAGTAAAGAGACCCAGTACTTC. Protein product: CASSLRVTSKETQYF. The whole variable domain, filled in from reference TRBV7-9 and TRBJ2-5, reads DTGVSQNPRHKITKRGQNVTFRCDPISEHNRLYWYRQTLGQGPEFLTYFQNEAQLEKSRLLSDRFSAERPKGSFSTLEIQRTEQGDSAMYLCASSLRVTSKETQYFGPGTRLLVL.

The chain employs TRBV14 and TRBJ2-7; D remains ambiguous. This CDR3 comprises 12 residues. Germline CDR1 SGHDN, CDR2 FVKESK. Between the trimmed V and J ends, which lost 2 bases and 3 bases, there was a span of 5 bases. The CDR3 sequence is CASSQSRYEQYF. For the CDR3, the DNA is TGTGCCAGCAGCCAAAGTCGCTACGAGCAGTACTTC. The complete variable domain, with remaining parts taken from reference TRBV14 and TRBJ2-7, reads EAGVTQFPSHSVIEKGQTVTLRCDPISGHDNLYWYRRVMGKEIKFLLHFVKESKQDESGMPNNRFLAERTGGTYSTLKVQPAELEDSGVYFCASSQSRYEQYFGPGTRLTVT.

The chain couples TRBV5-1 to TRBJ1-5; 9 bases align to TRBD1. J gave up 6 bases and V 5 bases, and 9 bases lay outside the gene matches. Germline CDR1 is SGHRS and CDR2 is YFSETQ. The CDR3 totals 15 residues. In DNA, the CDR3 is TGCGCCAGCAGTCCTACAGGGGGCGGTGGTCAGCCCCAGCATTTT. Translated: CASSPTGGGGQPQHF.

This clone was recorded once. This sequence joins TRBV7-9 and TRBJ1-2, with 7 positions matching TRBD1. The CDR3 extends over 13 amino acids. In germline, CDR1 is SEHNR, CDR2 FQNEAQ (reference sequence). Trimming at V came to 1 base and at J to 8 bases, leaving 4 bases not matched to a gene. CDR3 nucleotide sequence: TGTGCCAGCAGCTTAGGACAGGGCGGAGGCTACACCTTC. Translation gives CASSLGQGGGYTF. Full variable domain (rest looked up from reference TRBV7-9 and TRBJ1-2): DTGVSQNPRHKITKRGQNVTFRCDPISEHNRLYWYRQTLGQGPEFLTYFQNEAQLEKSRLLSDRFSAERPKGSFSTLEIQRTEQGDSAMYLCASSLGQGGGYTFGSGTRLTVV.

The J gene is TRBJ2-7, the V gene TRBV19; unclear D gene. V was clipped by 1 base and J by 5 bases, with 6 bases between them. Germline V CDR1 and CDR2: LNHDA, SQIVND (reference sequence). The CDR3 consists of 12 residues. The CDR3 region is CASSIGGHEQYF. The DNA for the CDR3 is TGTGCCAGTAGTATAGGAGGCCACGAGCAGTACTTC.

The gene calls are TRBV13 and TRBJ2-1; D assignment may be TRBD1 or TRBD2 (5 bases each). The CDR3 has 12 amino acids. Trimming removed 1 base from V and 15 bases from J, with 13 bases in between. Per germline, CDR1 PRHDT and CDR2 FYEKMQ (reference sequence). The CDR3 reads CASSLVSGTWFF. CDR3 sequence (DNA): TGTGCCAGCAGCTTAGTATCCGGGACGTGGTTCTTC. Full variable domain (remainder filled in from reference TRBV13 and TRBJ2-1): AAGVIQSPRHLIKEKRETATLKCYPIPRHDTVYWYQQGPGQDPQFLISFYEKMQSDKGSIPDRFSAQQFSDYHSELNMSSLELGDSALYFCASSLVSGTWFFGPGTRLTVL.

This chain uses TRBV5-1 with TRBJ2-7; the D gene is possibly TRBD2 (5 bases). Germline CDR1 reads SGHRS; CDR2 reads YFSETQ. CDR3 length: 18 residues. Trimming shortened V by 1 base and J by 0 bases, and 20 bases separated the two germline ends. The CDR3 coding sequence is TGCGCCAGCAGCTTGTCCGTGATGGTAGCGAGTTCCTCCTACGAGCAGTACTTC. Translated: CASSLSVMVASSSYEQYF.

The chain carries TRBV5-8 and TRBJ1-5; D unresolved. This CDR3 region has 13 residues. The germline V and J ends were trimmed by 0 bases and 1 base, with 2 bases remaining between them. Germline V CDR1 and CDR2: SGHTS, YDEGEE. The CDR3: CASSLESNQPQHF. The CDR3 region has the DNA TGTGCCAGCAGCTTGGAGAGCAATCAGCCCCAGCATTTT.

There are a few counts of this clone. The rearrangement joins TRBV7-9 to TRBJ1-5, with D uncertain. The germline V and J ends were trimmed by 2 bases and 3 bases, with 8 bases remaining between them. From germline, CDR1 is SEHNR and CDR2 FQNEAQ (reference sequence). The CDR3 consists of 14 residues. CDR3 residues: CASSLLGFNQPQHF. CDR3 nucleotide sequence: TGTGCCAGCAGCTTACTGGGATTCAATCAGCCCCAGCATTTT.

This chain uses TRBV18 with TRBJ2-7; 7 nucleotides line up with TRBD1. J lost 3 bases, V lost 2 bases, and 7 bases had no gene match. The length of the CDR3 is 15 residues. Germline-derived CDR1 and CDR2 are KGHSH and LQKENI. The CDR3: CASSPRTGAGYEQYF. CDR3 coding DNA: TGTGCCAGCTCACCAAGGACAGGAGCTGGCTACGAGCAGTACTTC.

The chain combines TRBV28 with TRBJ2-7, with D maybe TRBD2 (6 bases). The CDR3 totals 15 residues. Germline assignment: CDR1 MDHEN and CDR2 SYDVKM. The ends were cut back, 5 bases at V and 4 bases at J, with 18 bases in the middle. The CDR3 reads CASSTGTGGGYEQYF. The CDR3, as DNA: TGTGCCAGCAGTACCGGGACCGGCGGAGGGTACGAGCAGTACTTC.

CDR3 loop: CASWTGGAFQPQHF. CDR3 DNA sequence: TGTGCCAGTTGGACAGGGGGCGCGTTTCAGCCCCAGCATTTT. The rearrangement links TRBV19 to TRBJ1-5, with TRBD1 identical over 11 bases. The J segment lost 6 bases and the V segment lost 8 bases, leaving 6 bases of the junction unmatched. Per the germline V gene, CDR1 is LNHDA and CDR2 is SQIVND (reference sequence). The CDR3 contains 14 residues.

This clone was recorded a few times. CDR3 region: CASNQDGRGQVSNQPQHF. CDR3 DNA: TGTGCCAGTAACCAAGACGGGAGGGGGCAGGTGAGCAATCAGCCCCAGCATTTT. This chain uses TRBV19 with TRBJ1-5, with 7 bases lining up with TRBD1. The CDR3 length is 18 residues. V was clipped by 7 bases and J by 1 base; unmatched bases: 16. CDR1 LNHDA and CDR2 SQIVND come from the germline V gene (reference sequence).

This clone was detected a few times. The V gene is TRBV30, the J gene TRBJ2-5, with D unclear. This CDR3 spans 12 amino acids. Trimming left V 0 bases short and J 1 base short, with 3 bases between. The germline V gene encodes CDR1 GTSNPN and CDR2 SVGIG (reference sequence). CDR3 nucleotides: TGTGCCTGGAGTGTAGCCCAAGAGACCCAGTACTTC. Translated, it gives CAWSVAQETQYF.

The chain uses TRBV7-6 and TRBJ2-7; the D call may be TRBD1 or TRBD2 (5 bases each). Germline V gene sequence: CDR1 SGHVS, CDR2 FNYEAQ. The CDR3 is made up of 16 amino acids. Trimming removed 1 base at V and 3 bases at J, with 16 bases between. For the CDR3, the DNA is TGTGCCAGCAGCTTAGTAGGGGACCCAGGAATCTACGAGCAGTACTTC. Its translation is CASSLVGDPGIYEQYF. Looking up the rest from reference TRBV7-6 and TRBJ2-7 gives the full variable domain: GAGVSQSPRYKVTKRGQDVALRCDPISGHVSLYWYRQALGQGPEFLTYFNYEAQQDKSGLPNDRFSAERPEGSISTLTIQRTEQRDSAMYRCASSLVGDPGIYEQYFGPGTRLTVT.

The CDR3 region has the DNA TGTGCCAGCTCACCACGGGGAAGCACCGAGACCCAGTACTTC. Its translation is CASSPRGSTETQYF. The chain links TRBV18 to TRBJ2-5, with no clear D. V was pared by 1 base and J by 5 bases, with 11 bases between. This CDR3 is 14 amino acids long. CDR1 is KGHSH and CDR2 is LQKENI in the germline V gene.

V is TRBV11-2 and J is TRBJ2-5; 8 bases are shared with TRBD2. CDR1 and CDR2 from the germline V gene are SGHAT and FQNNGV. J lost 6 bases, V lost 4 bases, and 10 bases had no gene match. The CDR3 consists of 15 residues. CDR3 nucleotide sequence: TGTGCCAGCAGCTCAGGGACTAGTGTCGGACAGACCCAGTACTTC. Translation: CASSSGTSVGQTQYF.

V and J are TRBV6-1 and TRBJ1-2; 8 nucleotides line up with TRBD1. The CDR3 loop spans 16 amino acids. Germline assignment: CDR1 MNHNS and CDR2 SASEGT. V trimming: 3 bases; J trimming: 7 bases; junction bases outside the gene matches: 13. CDR3 nucleotides: TGTGCCAGCAGTGACAGCTCCGGGACAGGAGTACGTGGCTACACCTTC. Protein product: CASSDSSGTGVRGYTF.

This clone was seen more than once but under ten times. The chain links TRBV2 to TRBJ1-5; TRBD1 might be the D (5 bases). Germline CDR1 reads SNHLY; CDR2 reads FYNNEI. The CDR3 consists of 16 residues. V was pared by 4 bases and J by 0 bases, with 13 bases between. The CDR3, as DNA: TGTGCCAGCAGTGCCCAGGGAGATCTTAGCAATCAGCCCCAGCATTTT. Translation: CASSAQGDLSNQPQHF. The variable domain in full, completed from reference TRBV2 and TRBJ1-5, reads EPEVTQTPSHQVTQMGQEVILRCVPISNHLYFYWYRQILGQKVEFLVSFYNNEISEKSEIFDDQFSVERPDGSNFTLKIRSTKLEDSAMYFCASSAQGDLSNQPQHFGDGTRLSIL.

V gene TRBV27 combines with J gene TRBJ2-5; 10 bases are shared with TRBD1. V shed 4 bases, J shed 6 bases, and the junction held 11 bases outside the gene matches. Per germline, CDR1 MNHEY and CDR2 SMNVEV (reference sequence). This CDR3 is 16 amino acids long. The CDR3 region is CASSSTVGQGLQTQYF. The CDR3 bases are TGTGCCAGCAGTTCTACAGTGGGACAGGGGCTACAGACCCAGTACTTC.